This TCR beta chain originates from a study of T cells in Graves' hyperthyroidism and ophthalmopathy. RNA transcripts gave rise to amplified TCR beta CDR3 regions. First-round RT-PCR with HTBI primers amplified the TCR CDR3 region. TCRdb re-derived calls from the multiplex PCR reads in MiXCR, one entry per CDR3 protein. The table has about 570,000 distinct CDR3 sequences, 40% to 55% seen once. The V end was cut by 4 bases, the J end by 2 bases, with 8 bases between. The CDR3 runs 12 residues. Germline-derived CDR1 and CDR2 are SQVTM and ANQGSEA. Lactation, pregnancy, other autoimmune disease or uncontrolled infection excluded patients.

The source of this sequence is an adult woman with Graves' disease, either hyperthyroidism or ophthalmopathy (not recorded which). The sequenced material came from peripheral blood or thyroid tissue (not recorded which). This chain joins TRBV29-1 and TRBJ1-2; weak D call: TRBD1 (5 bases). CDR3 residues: CSVAGRNYGYTF. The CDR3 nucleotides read TGCAGCGTTGCGGGACGGAACTATGGCTACACCTTC.